This TCR beta chain came from a study of T-cell memory formation after mild COVID-19. This CDR3 region has 17 residues. With V trimmed by 3 bases and J by 0 bases, 6 bases remained unmatched. Germline loops: CDR1 KGHSH, CDR2 LQKENI. TCRdb analysed the 5' RACE reads with MiXCR anew, one entry per CDR3 protein. The sample yields some 100,000 distinct CDR3 sequences, roughly 10% seen once. This clonotype was seen a few times. This sequence joins TRBV18 and TRBJ2-1, with 9 positions matching TRBD1. Sequenced: PBMCs or a T cell subset sorted from them (not recorded which). This TCR was recovered from a man younger than 35 who had mild COVID-19 (a few samples of this study predate the infection). Cell type and time point are not known. The CDR3 protein is CASSPDRGWSSYNEQFF. The CDR3 DNA follows: TGTGCCAGCTCACCGGACAGGGGCTGGAGCTCCTACAATGAGCAGTTCTTC. Together with reference TRBV18 and TRBJ2-1, the CDR3 gives the full variable domain: NAGVMQNPRHLVRRRGQEARLRCSPMKGHSHVYWYRQLPEEGLKFMVYLQKENIIDESGMPKERFSAEFPKEGPSILRIQQVVRGDSAAYFCASSPDRGWSSYNEQFFGPGTRLTVL.